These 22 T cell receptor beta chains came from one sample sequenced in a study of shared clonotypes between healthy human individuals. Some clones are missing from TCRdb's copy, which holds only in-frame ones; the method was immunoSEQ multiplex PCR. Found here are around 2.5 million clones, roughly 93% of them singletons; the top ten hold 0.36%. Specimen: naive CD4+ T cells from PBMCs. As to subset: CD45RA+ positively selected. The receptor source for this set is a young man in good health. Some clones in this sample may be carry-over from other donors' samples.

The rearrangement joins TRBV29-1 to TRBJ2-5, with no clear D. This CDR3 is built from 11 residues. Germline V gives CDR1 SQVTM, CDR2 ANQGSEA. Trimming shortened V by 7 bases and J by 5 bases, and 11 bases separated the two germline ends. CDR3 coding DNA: TGCAGCGAGATTCTGGGTGAGACCCAGTACTTC. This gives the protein CSEILGETQYF.

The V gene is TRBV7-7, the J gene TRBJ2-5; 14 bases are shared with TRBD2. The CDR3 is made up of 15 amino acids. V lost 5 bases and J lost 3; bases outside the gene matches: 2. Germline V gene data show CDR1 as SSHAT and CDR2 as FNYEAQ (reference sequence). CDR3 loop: CASSRGLAGEETQYF. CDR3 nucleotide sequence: TGTGCCAGCAGCAGGGGACTAGCGGGAGAAGAGACCCAGTACTTC.

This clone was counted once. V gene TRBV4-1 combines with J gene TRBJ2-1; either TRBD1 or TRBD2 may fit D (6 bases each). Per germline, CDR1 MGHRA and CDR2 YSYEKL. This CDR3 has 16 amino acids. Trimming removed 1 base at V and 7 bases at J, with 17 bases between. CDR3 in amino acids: CASSQGAQGRRNEQFF. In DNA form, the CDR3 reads TGCGCCAGCAGCCAAGGGGCCCAGGGGAGGAGAAATGAGCAGTTCTTC.

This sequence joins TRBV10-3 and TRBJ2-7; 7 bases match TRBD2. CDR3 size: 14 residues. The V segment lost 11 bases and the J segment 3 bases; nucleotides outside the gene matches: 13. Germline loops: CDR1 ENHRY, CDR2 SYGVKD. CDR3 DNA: TGTGCCTCCAAGGTCCTAGCGGACAACTACGAGCAGTACTTC. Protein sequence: CASKVLADNYEQYF.

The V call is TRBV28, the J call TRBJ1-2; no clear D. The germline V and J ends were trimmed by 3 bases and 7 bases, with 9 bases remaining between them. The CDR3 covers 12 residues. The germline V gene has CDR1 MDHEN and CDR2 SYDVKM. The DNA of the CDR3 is TGTGCCAGCAGTTTCGTATTGGTTGGCTACACCTTC. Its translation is CASSFVLVGYTF.

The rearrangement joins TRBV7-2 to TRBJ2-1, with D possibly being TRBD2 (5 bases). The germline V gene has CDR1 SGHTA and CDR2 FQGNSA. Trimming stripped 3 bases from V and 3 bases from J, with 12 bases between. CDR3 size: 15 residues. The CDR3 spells CASSLSGADYNEQFF. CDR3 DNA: TGTGCCAGCAGCTTGAGCGGTGCGGACTACAATGAGCAGTTCTTC.

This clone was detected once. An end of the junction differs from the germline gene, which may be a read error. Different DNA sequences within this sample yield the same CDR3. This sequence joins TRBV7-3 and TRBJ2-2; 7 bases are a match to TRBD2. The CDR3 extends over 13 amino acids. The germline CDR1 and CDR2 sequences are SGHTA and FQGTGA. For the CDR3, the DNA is TGTGCCAGTAGCTCCGGGGGGAGCGGGGAGCTGTTTTTT. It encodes CASSSGGSGELFF.

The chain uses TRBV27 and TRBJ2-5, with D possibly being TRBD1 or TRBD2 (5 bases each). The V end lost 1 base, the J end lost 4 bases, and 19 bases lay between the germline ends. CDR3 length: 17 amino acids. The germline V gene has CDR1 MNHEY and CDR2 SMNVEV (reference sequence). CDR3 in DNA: TGTGCCAGCAGTTTATTCTCCTCCCGACAGACTACAGAGACCCAGTACTTC. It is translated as CASSLFSSRQTTETQYF.

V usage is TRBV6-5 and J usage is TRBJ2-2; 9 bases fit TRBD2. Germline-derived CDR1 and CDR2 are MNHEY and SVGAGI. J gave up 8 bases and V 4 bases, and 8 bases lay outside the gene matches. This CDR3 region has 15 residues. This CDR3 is CASSFVAGETGELFF. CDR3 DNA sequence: TGTGCCAGCAGTTTCGTAGCGGGAGAAACTGGGGAGCTGTTTTTT.

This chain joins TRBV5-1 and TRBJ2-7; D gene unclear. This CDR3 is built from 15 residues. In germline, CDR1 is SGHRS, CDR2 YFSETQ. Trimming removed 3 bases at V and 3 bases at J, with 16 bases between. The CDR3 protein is CASSSISTGFYEQYF. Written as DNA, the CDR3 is TGCGCCAGCAGCTCCATATCGACGGGCTTCTACGAGCAGTACTTC.

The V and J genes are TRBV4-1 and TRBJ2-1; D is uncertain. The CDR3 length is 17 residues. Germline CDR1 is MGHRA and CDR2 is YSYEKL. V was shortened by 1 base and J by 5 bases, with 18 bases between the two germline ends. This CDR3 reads CASSQVERLPGNNEQFF. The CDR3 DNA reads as TGCGCCAGCAGCCAAGTCGAGAGGCTTCCCGGTAACAATGAGCAGTTCTTC.

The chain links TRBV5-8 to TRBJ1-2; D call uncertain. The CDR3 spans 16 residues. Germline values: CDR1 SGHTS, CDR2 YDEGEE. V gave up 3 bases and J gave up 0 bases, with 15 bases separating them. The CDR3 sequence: CASSSGAGRTNYGYTF. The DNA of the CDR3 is TGTGCCAGCAGCTCAGGAGCTGGAAGGACTAACTATGGCTACACCTTC.

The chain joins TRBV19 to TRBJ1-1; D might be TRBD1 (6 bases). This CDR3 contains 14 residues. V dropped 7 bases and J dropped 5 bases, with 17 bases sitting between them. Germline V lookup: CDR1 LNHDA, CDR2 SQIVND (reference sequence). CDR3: CASTARTAGTEAFF. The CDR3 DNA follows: TGTGCCAGTACCGCTCGGACAGCGGGGACTGAAGCTTTCTTT.

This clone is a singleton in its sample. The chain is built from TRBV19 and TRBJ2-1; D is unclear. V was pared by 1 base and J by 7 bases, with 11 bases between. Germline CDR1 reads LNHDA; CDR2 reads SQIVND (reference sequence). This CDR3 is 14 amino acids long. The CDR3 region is CASSIGLLRNEQFF. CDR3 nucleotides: TGTGCCAGTAGTATAGGGCTCCTCAGGAATGAGCAGTTCTTC.

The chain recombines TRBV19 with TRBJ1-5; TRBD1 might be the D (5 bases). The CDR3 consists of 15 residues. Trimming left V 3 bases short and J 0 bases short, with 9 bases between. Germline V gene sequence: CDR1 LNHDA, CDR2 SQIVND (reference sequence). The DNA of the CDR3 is TGTGCCAGTAGTATTGGGGGACTTAGCAATCAGCCCCAGCATTTT. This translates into CASSIGGLSNQPQHF.

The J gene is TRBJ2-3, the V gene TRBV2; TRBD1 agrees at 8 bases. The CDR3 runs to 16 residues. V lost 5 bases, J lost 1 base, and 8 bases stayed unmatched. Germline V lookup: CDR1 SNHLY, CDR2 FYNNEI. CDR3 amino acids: CASSIAGQGGTDTQYF. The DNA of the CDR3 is TGTGCCAGCAGTATCGCCGGACAGGGCGGCACAGATACGCAGTATTTT.

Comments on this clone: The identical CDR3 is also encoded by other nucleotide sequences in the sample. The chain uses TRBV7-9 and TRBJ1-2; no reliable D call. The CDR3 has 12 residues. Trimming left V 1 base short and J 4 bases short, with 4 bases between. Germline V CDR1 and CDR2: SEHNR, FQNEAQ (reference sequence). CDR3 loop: CASSLVSYGYTF. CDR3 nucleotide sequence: TGTGCCAGCAGCTTAGTGAGCTATGGCTACACCTTC.

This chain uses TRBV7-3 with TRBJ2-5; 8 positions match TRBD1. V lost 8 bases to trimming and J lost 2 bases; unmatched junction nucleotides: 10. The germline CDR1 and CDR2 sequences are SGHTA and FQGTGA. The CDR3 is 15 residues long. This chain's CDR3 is CASPETGAGQETQYF. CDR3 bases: TGTGCCAGCCCCGAGACAGGGGCAGGGCAAGAGACCCAGTACTTC.

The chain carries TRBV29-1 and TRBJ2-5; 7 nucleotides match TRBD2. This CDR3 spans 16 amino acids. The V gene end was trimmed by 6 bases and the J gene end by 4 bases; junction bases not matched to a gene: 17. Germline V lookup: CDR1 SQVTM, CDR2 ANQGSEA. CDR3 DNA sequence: TGCAGCGTGGTGCCAGACGGGGGAGGGCCGGGAGAGACCCAGTACTTC. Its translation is CSVVPDGGGPGETQYF.

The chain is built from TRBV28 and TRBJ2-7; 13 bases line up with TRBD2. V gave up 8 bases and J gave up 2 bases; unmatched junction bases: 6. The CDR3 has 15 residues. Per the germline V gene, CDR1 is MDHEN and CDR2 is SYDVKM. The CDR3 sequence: CASGKGTSGTYEQYF. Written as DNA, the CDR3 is TGTGCCAGCGGCAAAGGGACTAGCGGGACCTACGAGCAGTACTTC.

The CDR3 DNA is TGTGCCAGCAGTTCCTCCCGAACTAGCGGGACAAACAATGAGCAGTTCTTC. It codes for CASSSSRTSGTNNEQFF. The chain links TRBV28 to TRBJ2-1; 10 positions match TRBD2. The CDR3 totals 17 residues. Germline values: CDR1 MDHEN, CDR2 SYDVKM. J was trimmed by 5 bases and V by 4 bases; bases with no gene match: 11.

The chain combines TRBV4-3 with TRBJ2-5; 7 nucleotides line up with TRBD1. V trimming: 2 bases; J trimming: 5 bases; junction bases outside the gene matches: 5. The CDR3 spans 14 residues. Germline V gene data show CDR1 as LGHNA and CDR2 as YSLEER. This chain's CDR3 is CASSQTPRGETQYF. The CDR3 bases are TGCGCCAGCAGCCAAACCCCCAGGGGGGAGACCCAGTACTTC.